These T cell receptor beta chains were read from a single sample in a study of metastatic and nonmetastatic thyroid tumors. TCRdb re-called the PCR reads through MiXCR. The table lists about 16,000 clones, about 26% of them singletons, with 9.5% to 13% in the top ten. Sequences were obtained from blood. The source of these receptors is a male donor with papillary thyroid cancer or a benign thyroid nodule (not recorded which). Some clones in this sample may be carry-over from other donors' samples. Both conserved end residues are part of each CDR3. Each record gives: D gene, J gene, clone size, V gene, CDR3 protein, CDR3 DNA. The D gene is left open where the match is weak. Clone size is given for some rows only: seen once, a few or many times, or a class if the clone is expanded.

D gene: TRBD2; J gene: TRBJ2-1; clone size: many; V gene: TRBV7-9; CDR3 protein: CASSSSGERGYNEQFF; CDR3 DNA: TGTGCCAGCAGCTCCTCCGGGGAGCGGGGGTACAATGAGCAGTTCTTC
D gene: .; J gene: TRBJ1-6; clone size: many; V gene: TRBV24-1; CDR3 protein: CATSDRGMNSPLHF; CDR3 DNA: TGTGCCACCAGTGATCGGGGGATGAATTCACCCCTCCACTTT
D gene: .; J gene: TRBJ2-2; clone size: medium-sized; V gene: TRBV6-5; CDR3 protein: CASSYYGSLNTGELFF; CDR3 DNA: TGTGCCAGCAGTTACTACGGAAGTCTGAACACCGGGGAGCTGTTTTTT
D gene: .; J gene: TRBJ1-4; clone size: many; V gene: TRBV5-1; CDR3 protein: CASRTNNEKLFF; CDR3 DNA: TGCGCCAGCAGGACCAATAATGAAAAACTGTTTTTT
D gene: .; J gene: TRBJ1-3; clone size: many; V gene: TRBV9; CDR3 protein: CASSPAGSSGNTIYF; CDR3 DNA: TGTGCCAGCAGCCCTGCTGGGAGCTCTGGAAACACCATATATTTT
D gene: TRBD2; J gene: TRBJ2-7; clone size: once; V gene: TRBV30; CDR3 protein: CAWTAAAGLANEQYF; CDR3 DNA: TGTGCCTGGACGGCCGCGGCGGGACTAGCGAACGAGCAGTACTTC
D gene: TRBD1; J gene: TRBJ2-7; clone size: medium-sized; V gene: TRBV20-1; CDR3 protein: CSARGTGSLWEQYF; CDR3 DNA: TGCAGTGCTAGGGGGACAGGATCTTTATGGGAGCAGTACTTC
D gene: .; J gene: TRBJ1-2; clone size: many; V gene: TRBV11-2; CDR3 protein: CASSSGGGYTF; CDR3 DNA: TGTGCCAGTTCCTCGGGCGGCGGCTACACCTTC
D gene: TRBD2; J gene: TRBJ2-2; clone size: medium-sized; V gene: TRBV19; CDR3 protein: CASSMPGLGMLGSNTGELFF; CDR3 DNA: TGTGCCAGTAGTATGCCGGGACTAGGAATGTTAGGGTCGAACACCGGGGAGCTGTTTTTT
D gene: TRBD2; J gene: TRBJ2-3; clone size: large; V gene: TRBV15; CDR3 protein: CATSRDTLAGAEADTQYF; CDR3 DNA: TGTGCCACCAGCAGAGATACCCTAGCGGGAGCCGAGGCGGATACGCAGTATTTT
D gene: .; J gene: TRBJ2-1; clone size: many; V gene: TRBV4-2; CDR3 protein: CASSQEGGATNEQFF; CDR3 DNA: TGTGCCAGCAGCCAAGAAGGTGGAGCAACCAATGAGCAGTTCTTC
D gene: .; J gene: TRBJ1-1; clone size: many; V gene: TRBV6-1; CDR3 protein: CASSLRTRVNTEAFF; CDR3 DNA: TGTGCCAGCAGCTTACGAACAAGAGTGAACACTGAAGCTTTCTTT
D gene: TRBD1; J gene: TRBJ1-1; clone size: few; V gene: TRBV6-1; CDR3 protein: CASSFGTAINTEAFF; CDR3 DNA: TGTGCCAGCAGTTTCGGGACAGCCATTAACACTGAGGCTTTCTTT
D gene: TRBD2; J gene: TRBJ2-3; clone size: medium-sized; V gene: TRBV20-1; CDR3 protein: CSAREGGGSTDTQYF; CDR3 DNA: TGCAGTGCTAGAGAGGGGGGGGGTAGCACAGATACGCAGTATTTT
D gene: .; J gene: TRBJ2-5; clone size: few; V gene: TRBV11-2; CDR3 protein: CASSPGLGGRDQETQYF; CDR3 DNA: TGTGCCAGCAGCCCAGGGCTCGGGGGCCGTGACCAAGAGACCCAGTACTTC
D gene: .; J gene: TRBJ1-2; clone size: .; V gene: TRBV5-5; CDR3 protein: CASSLTGTYGYTF; CDR3 DNA: TGTGCCAGCAGCTTGACAGGGACGTATGGCTACACCTTC
D gene: .; J gene: TRBJ1-5; clone size: many; V gene: TRBV2; CDR3 protein: CATTRDQNQPQHF; CDR3 DNA: TGTGCCACCACTAGGGACCAGAATCAGCCCCAGCATTTT
D gene: TRBD1; J gene: TRBJ1-2; clone size: many; V gene: TRBV6-1; CDR3 protein: CASLITGDYGYTF; CDR3 DNA: TGTGCCAGCTTAATCACAGGGGACTATGGCTACACCTTC
D gene: TRBD1; J gene: TRBJ1-5; clone size: medium-sized; V gene: TRBV6-1; CDR3 protein: CASSLTQGADQPQHF; CDR3 DNA: TGTGCCAGCAGCCTTACTCAGGGGGCGGATCAGCCCCAGCATTTT
D gene: .; J gene: TRBJ2-3; clone size: medium-sized; V gene: TRBV5-1; CDR3 protein: CASSLVVGALKTDTQYF; CDR3 DNA: TGCGCCAGCAGCTTGGTAGTAGGGGCGTTAAAAACAGATACGCAGTATTTT
D gene: .; J gene: TRBJ2-3; clone size: medium-sized; V gene: TRBV20-1; CDR3 protein: CSARAPGDIITDTQYF; CDR3 DNA: TGCAGTGCTAGAGCCCCCGGGGACATAATCACAGATACGCAGTATTTT
D gene: TRBD1; J gene: TRBJ1-4; clone size: medium-sized; V gene: TRBV20-1; CDR3 protein: CSARDARQGTYNEKLFF; CDR3 DNA: TGCAGTGCTAGAGACGCACGACAGGGGACATATAATGAAAAACTGTTTTTT
D gene: .; J gene: TRBJ2-1; clone size: .; V gene: TRBV4-3; CDR3 protein: CASSQDRWGDQFF; CDR3 DNA: TGCGCCAGCAGCCAAGATCGTTGGGGAGATCAGTTCTTC
D gene: .; J gene: TRBJ2-1; clone size: .; V gene: TRBV7-8; CDR3 protein: CVISLYRAHRDHNEQFF; CDR3 DNA: TGTGTCATCAGCTTATATAGGGCCCACCGGGATCACAATGAGCAGTTCTTC
D gene: TRBD2; J gene: TRBJ2-3; clone size: many; V gene: TRBV9; CDR3 protein: CASSVVSGGTDTQYF; CDR3 DNA: TGTGCCAGCAGCGTGGTTAGCGGGGGCACAGATACGCAGTATTTT
D gene: .; J gene: TRBJ2-6; clone size: few; V gene: TRBV2; CDR3 protein: CASTDFSVANVLTF; CDR3 DNA: TGTGCCAGCACCGACTTCTCTGTGGCCAACGTCCTGACCTTC
D gene: .; J gene: TRBJ1-1; clone size: medium-sized; V gene: TRBV6-1; CDR3 protein: CASSVNPIAEAFF; CDR3 DNA: TGTGCCAGCAGTGTTAATCCTATAGCTGAAGCTTTCTTT
D gene: TRBD1; J gene: TRBJ1-3; clone size: medium-sized; V gene: TRBV6-2/TRBV6-3; CDR3 protein: CASSPGTGSSGNTIYF; CDR3 DNA: TGTGCCAGCAGCCCCGGGACAGGGTCCTCCGGAAACACCATATATTTT
D gene: TRBD1; J gene: TRBJ1-6; clone size: medium-sized; V gene: TRBV20-1; CDR3 protein: CSARTGERGSPLHF; CDR3 DNA: TGCAGTGCTCGGACAGGGGAAAGAGGGTCACCCCTCCACTTT
D gene: .; J gene: TRBJ2-2; clone size: .; V gene: TRBV3-1; CDR3 protein: CASRRVGAGELFF; CDR3 DNA: TGTGCCAGCAGACGGGTGGGGGCCGGGGAGCTGTTTTTT
D gene: .; J gene: TRBJ1-5; clone size: many; V gene: TRBV2; CDR3 protein: CASKGQTVYGNQPQHF; CDR3 DNA: TGTGCCAGCAAAGGACAGACAGTTTATGGCAATCAGCCCCAGCATTTT
D gene: .; J gene: TRBJ1-1; clone size: few; V gene: TRBV28; CDR3 protein: CVSSLVQSTEAFF; CDR3 DNA: TGTGTCAGCAGCCTAGTACAGTCAACTGAAGCTTTCTTT
D gene: .; J gene: TRBJ1-2; clone size: many; V gene: TRBV29-1; CDR3 protein: CSVDLFLGGYTF; CDR3 DNA: TGCAGCGTTGATTTATTTTTGGGTGGCTACACCTTC
D gene: TRBD2; J gene: TRBJ2-7; clone size: .; V gene: TRBV5-1; CDR3 protein: CASSLIGTGGTYAQYF; CDR3 DNA: TGCGCCAGCAGCTTGATAGGGACCGGGGGGACCTACGCGCAGTACTTC
D gene: TRBD2; J gene: TRBJ2-7; clone size: .; V gene: TRBV5-4; CDR3 protein: CASSLAGVVTGGYEQYF; CDR3 DNA: TGTGCCAGCAGCTTGGCCGGGGTGGTGACGGGGGGCTACGAGCAGTACTTC
D gene: TRBD2; J gene: TRBJ2-1; clone size: medium-sized; V gene: TRBV5-1; CDR3 protein: CASSLAGRGYNEQFF; CDR3 DNA: TGCGCCAGCAGCCTTGCCGGGAGGGGCTACAATGAGCAGTTCTTC
D gene: .; J gene: TRBJ1-1; clone size: medium-sized; V gene: TRBV5-1; CDR3 protein: CASTLGGELRTEAFF; CDR3 DNA: TGCGCCAGCACCCTGGGGGGGGAATTACGCACTGAAGCTTTCTTT
D gene: .; J gene: TRBJ1-2; clone size: many; V gene: TRBV29-1; CDR3 protein: CSVSQGLANYGYTF; CDR3 DNA: TGCAGCGTTTCCCAGGGCTTAGCTAACTATGGCTACACCTTC
D gene: .; J gene: TRBJ1-1; clone size: many; V gene: TRBV30; CDR3 protein: CAWQGRTVLLNTEAFF; CDR3 DNA: TGTGCCTGGCAAGGTAGGACAGTACTACTCAACACTGAAGCTTTCTTT
D gene: .; J gene: TRBJ1-2; clone size: .; V gene: TRBV7-9; CDR3 protein: CASSHGRVYGYTF; CDR3 DNA: TGTGCCAGCAGCCACGGGAGGGTCTATGGCTACACCTTC
D gene: TRBD2; J gene: TRBJ2-3; clone size: few; V gene: TRBV25-1; CDR3 protein: CASSGGSSGSTDTQYF; CDR3 DNA: TGTGCCAGCAGTGGGGGGTCTAGCGGGAGCACAGATACGCAGTATTTT
D gene: .; J gene: TRBJ1-2; clone size: medium-sized; V gene: TRBV28; CDR3 protein: CASSRLTSGYTF; CDR3 DNA: TGTGCCAGCAGTAGACTCACCTCGGGCTACACCTTC
D gene: TRBD1; J gene: TRBJ2-7; clone size: .; V gene: TRBV6-5; CDR3 protein: CASSYGTVVSYEQYF; CDR3 DNA: TGTGCCAGCAGTTATGGGACAGTGGTCTCCTACGAGCAGTACTTC
D gene: .; J gene: TRBJ2-7; clone size: few; V gene: TRBV7-3; CDR3 protein: CASSGSVGDQYF; CDR3 DNA: TGTGCCAGCAGCGGCTCCGTTGGCGATCAGTACTTC
D gene: .; J gene: TRBJ2-7; clone size: .; V gene: TRBV7-6; CDR3 protein: CASSSGNEQYF; CDR3 DNA: TGTGCCAGCAGCTCCGGGAACGAGCAGTACTTC